Listed below are T cell receptor beta chains from one sample, sequenced in a study of blood T cell repertoires in COVID-19. The table came from immunoSEQ multiplex PCR; TCRdb's copy has only in-frame clones and leaves some out. The repertoire holds 150,000 to 200,000 clones, about 84% seen once, with around 8.6% in the top ten. The sequenced material came from PBMCs or T cells enriched from blood (not recorded which). The receptors shown here come from a woman aged 25-40 years who had recovered from COVID-19. Each CDR3 is given with its conserved first and last residue. The order of the fields is CDR3 length, clone size, D gene, V gene, J gene, CDR3 DNA, CDR3 protein. D genes are given only for firm matches. Clone size, where shown, is once, few, many, or a class for clones that have expanded.

>12|.|.|TRBV29-1|TRBJ1-1
TGCAGCGTTATTCGCTCAGGGACTGAAGCTTTCTTT
CSVIRSGTEAFF
>14|few|TRBD2|TRBV29-1|TRBJ2-4
TGCAGCGCAGGCCTCGGAGCGGGGAAAAACATTCAGTACTTC
CSAGLGAGKNIQYF
>13|.|.|TRBV19|TRBJ2-7
TGTGCCAGTAGTCATGTCAGATCCTACGAGCAGTACTTC
CASSHVRSYEQYF
>15|.|.|TRBV6-6|TRBJ1-2
TGTGCCAGCAGCTATGGGGAGGACCTAAACTATGGCTACACCTTC
CASSYGEDLNYGYTF
>17|.|TRBD2|TRBV4-2|TRBJ2-3
TGTGCCAGCAGCCAAGCCGTAGCGGGAGGGCCTGAGGATACGCAGTATTTT
CASSQAVAGGPEDTQYF
>15|.|.|TRBV28|TRBJ2-5
TGTGCCAGCAGTTTTTATGAGGAGATCCAAGAGACCCAGTACTTC
CASSFYEEIQETQYF
>15|.|TRBD2|TRBV7-9|TRBJ2-1
TGTGCCAGCAGTTCGACTAGCGGGATAGCGAGTGAGCAGTTCTTC
CASSSTSGIASEQFF
>15|.|TRBD1|TRBV19|TRBJ2-5
TGTGCCAGTAGTCGCACACAGGGGCCCCAAGAGACCCAGTACTTC
CASSRTQGPQETQYF
>17|.|TRBD2|TRBV7-9|TRBJ2-7
TGTGCCAGCAACTTAGTCGCACTAGCGGGGGCCCCCCACGAGCAGTACTTC
CASNLVALAGAPHEQYF
>13|.|.|TRBV19|TRBJ2-5
TGTGCCAGTAGTATAGACAGACAAGAGACCCAGTACTTC
CASSIDRQETQYF
>16|.|TRBD2|TRBV6-6|TRBJ2-1
TGTGCCAGCAGTTATCCCGGCGGGAGGGAGGACAATGAGCAGTTCTTC
CASSYPGGREDNEQFF
>16|.|TRBD1|TRBV7-2|TRBJ2-3
TGTGCCAGCAGCTTAGGAAGGACAGGGAGCGGAGATACGCAGTATTTT
CASSLGRTGSGDTQYF
>13|.|.|TRBV28|TRBJ1-5
TGTGCCAGCAGTTTTGGGGGCGGGCAGCCCCAGCATTTT
CASSFGGGQPQHF
>17|.|TRBD1|TRBV13|TRBJ2-3
TGTGCCAGCAATAGGGGAACAGGGGGCAGGAGCACAGATACGCAGTATTTT
CASNRGTGGRSTDTQYF
>16|.|TRBD1|TRBV28|TRBJ1-5
TGTGCCAGCAGTGCCAAAGGGACAGGGCTCAATCAGCCCCAGCATTTT
CASSAKGTGLNQPQHF
>17|.|TRBD1|TRBV3-1/TRBV3-2|TRBJ1-2
TGTGCCAGCAGGCATCTAACCCGGGACAGGGGGCGTTCTGGCTACACCTTC
CASRHLTRDRGRSGYTF
>17|.|.|TRBV7-9|TRBJ2-1
TGTGCCAGCAGCTTACCCCCGCATAGAGGAGAAGACAATGAGCAGTTCTTC
CASSLPPHRGEDNEQFF
>14|.|TRBD2|TRBV6-5|TRBJ2-1
TGTGCCAGCAGTTTTATAACCCGGGAGGATGAGCAGTTCTTC
CASSFITREDEQFF
>16|once|.|TRBV4-1|TRBJ1-2
TGCGCCAGCAGCCAAGTCGGGTCGGGTGCGAACTATGGCTACACCTTC
CASSQVGSGANYGYTF
>14|.|.|TRBV5-4|TRBJ2-5
TGTGCCAGCAGCCACCCGGGAGACCAAGAGACCCAGTACTTC
CASSHPGDQETQYF
>13|few|TRBD2|TRBV29-1|TRBJ2-7
TGCAGCGTTGTGAGCGGGGGCCAGGTCGAGCAGTACTTC
CSVVSGGQVEQYF
>13|.|.|TRBV4-1|TRBJ2-7
TGCGCCAGCAGCCAAGATAGGGGAAACGAGCAGTACTTC
CASSQDRGNEQYF
>16|.|TRBD2|TRBV9|TRBJ2-1
TGTGCCAGCAGAGGGACTAGTTCTGTACTCACTCGAAAGCAGTTCTTC
CASRGTSSVLTRKQFF
>15|.|.|TRBV28|TRBJ2-7
TGTGCCAGCAGACCAGGGTGTCGGTCCAACTACGAGCAGTACTTC
CASRPGCRSNYEQYF
>17|.|TRBD1|TRBV28|TRBJ2-7
TGTGCCAGCAGCCACGAGACCGAAGGGACAGAAACCTACGAGCAGTACTTC
CASSHETEGTETYEQYF
>13|.|TRBD2|TRBV10-2|TRBJ2-5
TGCGCCACCCGACTAGCGGGGCAAGAGACCCAGTACTTC
CATRLAGQETQYF
>15|.|.|TRBV27|TRBJ1-2
TGTGCCAGCAGTATAAACGGGGTACAGGGCTATGGCTACACCTTC
CASSINGVQGYGYTF
>11|.|.|TRBV6-5|TRBJ1-1
TGTGCCAGCGGGAGGACTACTGAAGCTTTCTTT
CASGRTTEAFF
>16|.|TRBD1|TRBV9|TRBJ1-3
TGTGCCAGCAGCGCATCGACAGGGAGCTCTGGAAACACCATATATTTT
CASSASTGSSGNTIYF
>17|once|TRBD2|TRBV11-2|TRBJ2-1
TGTGCCAGCAGCTCGACTAGCGGGAGGATTCTGAACAATGAGCAGTTCTTC
CASSSTSGRILNNEQFF
>14|.|.|TRBV7-3|TRBJ1-2
TGTGCCAGCAGCGCTCCGGACAGCATCTATGGCTACACCTTC
CASSAPDSIYGYTF
>18|once|TRBD2|TRBV7-9|TRBJ2-3
TGTGCCAGCAGCTTGGGCCAACTCCTAGCGGTCGGCACAGATACGCAGTATTTT
CASSLGQLLAVGTDTQYF
>16|.|TRBD1|TRBV28|TRBJ1-5
TGTGCCAGCAGTTTAGGTCTAGGGGGCGTATCTCAGCCCCAGCATTTT
CASSLGLGGVSQPQHF
>14|.|.|TRBV18|TRBJ2-7
TGTGCCAGCTCACCGCTAGCGTATTCCTACGAGCAGTACTTC
CASSPLAYSYEQYF
>15|once|.|TRBV27|TRBJ1-5
TGTGCCAGCAGTTTTAGTGGGGGGAGCAATCAGCCCCAGCATTTT
CASSFSGGSNQPQHF
>12|.|.|TRBV28|TRBJ2-7
TGTGCCAGCAGCCTAATTTCCTACGAGCAGTACTTC
CASSLISYEQYF